Each of the 15 T cell receptor beta chains below was sequenced from the same sample in a study of CD4 T cells in relation to SARS-CoV-2 and coronaviruses. Produced via immunoSEQ multiplex PCR; TCRdb's table is partial and in-frame only. In the table there are about 36,000 clones, roughly four fifths of which are singletons. Which antigens these TCRs recognize remains unknown. The source material was naive CD4+ T cells from PBMCs, cultured in vitro. Stated subset: naive CD4+ T cells isolated by negative enrichment. The receptors shown here come from an adult with COVID-19.

This chain uses TRBV14 with TRBJ1-1; D remains ambiguous. The germline CDR1 and CDR2 sequences are SGHDN and FVKESK. CDR3 length: 15 amino acids. Deletions cut 3 bases from V and 0 bases from J, with 11 bases between. The CDR3 sequence: CASSHISSLNTEAFF. DNA of the CDR3: TGTGCCAGCAGCCATATTAGTTCCTTGAACACTGAAGCTTTCTTT. Drawing the rest from reference TRBV14 and TRBJ1-1, the complete variable domain is EAGVTQFPSHSVIEKGQTVTLRCDPISGHDNLYWYRRVMGKEIKFLLHFVKESKQDESGMPNNRFLAERTGGTYSTLKVQPAELEDSGVYFCASSHISSLNTEAFFGQGTRLTVV.

The chain is built from TRBV5-1 and TRBJ2-5; 7 bases match TRBD1. The germline CDR1 and CDR2 sequences are SGHRS and YFSETQ. This CDR3 contains 15 residues. J lost 2 bases, V lost 4 bases, and 8 bases had no gene match. DNA for the CDR3: TGCGCCAGCAGCCTAGGGACAGTCCAGCAAGAGACCCAGTACTTC. The encoded protein is CASSLGTVQQETQYF.

This clone was seen only once. The chain employs TRBV20-1 and TRBJ2-5; D is unresolved. With 2 bases removed from V and 2 bases from J, the gap between germline ends came to 3 bases. This CDR3 has 11 amino acids. Germline V lookup: CDR1 DFQATT, CDR2 SNEGSKA (reference sequence). DNA for the CDR3: TGCAGTGCTAGAAAACAAGAGACCCAGTACTTC. Amino acids: CSARKQETQYF.

Here the CDR3 reads CASRRDLGGNTEAFF. Here the CDR3 DNA reads TGTGCCAGCCGCAGGGATCTTGGGGGCAACACTGAAGCTTTCTTT. The chain has TRBV18 and TRBJ1-1; D is perhaps TRBD1 (6 bases). The ends were cut back, 8 bases at V and 2 bases at J, with 18 bases in the middle. From germline, CDR1 is KGHSH and CDR2 LQKENI. CDR3 size: 15 residues.

This clone was detected only a few times. The gene calls are TRBV7-9 and TRBJ2-7; 12 nucleotides match TRBD2. The CDR3 has 15 residues. CDR1 and CDR2 (germline): SEHNR, FQNEAQ (reference sequence). Trimming at V came to 2 bases and at J to 3 bases, leaving 2 bases not matched to a gene. The CDR3 DNA reads as TGTGCCAGCAGCTTAACTAGCGGGAGGTTCTACGAGCAGTACTTC. Translating gives CASSLTSGRFYEQYF.

This sequence joins TRBV15 and TRBJ2-1; D possibly corresponds to TRBD1 (5 bases). Germline V CDR1 and CDR2: LNHNV, YYDKDF (reference sequence). With 4 bases removed from V and 1 base from J, the gap between germline ends came to 20 bases. The CDR3 has 18 amino acids. The CDR3 reads CATSKRFGAEPSYNEQFF. For the CDR3, the DNA is TGTGCCACCAGCAAACGCTTTGGGGCAGAGCCGTCCTACAATGAGCAGTTCTTC. The complete variable domain, with remaining parts taken from reference TRBV15 and TRBJ2-1, reads DAMVIQNPRYQVTQFGKPVTLSCSQTLNHNVMYWYQQKSSQAPKLLFHYYDKDFNNEADTPDNFQSRRPNTSFCFLDIRSPGLGDTAMYLCATSKRFGAEPSYNEQFFGPGTRLTVL.

The chain uses TRBV4-1 and TRBJ2-2; TRBD1 aligns across 7 bases. The V and J ends lost 6 bases and 3 bases, in that order; junction bases with no gene match: 7. Germline V gene sequence: CDR1 MGHRA, CDR2 YSYEKL. The CDR3 is 15 amino acids. This CDR3 is CASRQQGSDTGELFF. The CDR3 nucleotides are TGCGCCAGCAGGCAACAGGGGTCGGACACCGGGGAGCTGTTTTTT.

In DNA form, the CDR3 reads TGTGCCAGTACGGCGGGCACAGATACGCAGTATTTT. This codes for CASTAGTDTQYF. This rearrangement joins TRBV19 to TRBJ2-3; D ambiguous. CDR3 length equals 12 residues. Germline V lookup: CDR1 LNHDA, CDR2 SQIVND (reference sequence). V lost 7 bases to trimming and J lost 1 base, with 6 bases between them.

DNA of the CDR3: TGTGCCAGCTCACCAAGCGGACTAATCCAAGAGACCCAGTACTTC. Encoded protein: CASSPSGLIQETQYF. This chain connects TRBV18 to TRBJ2-5, with D possibly matching TRBD2 (6 bases). This CDR3 contains 15 residues. The germline V and J ends were trimmed by 2 bases and 1 base, with 11 bases remaining between them. Germline lookup yields CDR1 KGHSH and CDR2 LQKENI.

This clone has a handful of counts. V is TRBV19 and J is TRBJ2-3; the match to TRBD2 covers 15 bases. CDR1 is LNHDA, CDR2 SQIVND, per germline (reference sequence). V was pared by 5 bases and J by 3 bases, with 12 bases of the junction left unmatched. The CDR3 has 19 residues. CDR3 DNA sequence: TGTGCCAGTAGTGCCGACGTACCGGGACTAGCGGGAGGTACAGATACGCAGTATTTT. Its protein is CASSADVPGLAGGTDTQYF.

CDR3 sequence (DNA): TGTGCCTGGAGTGTACAACAGGGTAATGAGCAGTTCTTC. Its translation is CAWSVQQGNEQFF. The chain recombines TRBV30 with TRBJ2-1, with TRBD1 as a possible D gene (6 bases). Germline V gene sequence: CDR1 GTSNPN, CDR2 SVGIG (reference sequence). The germline V and J ends were trimmed by 0 bases and 7 bases, with 10 bases remaining between them. The length of the CDR3 is 13 residues.

Only one count was recorded for this clone. The chain links TRBV5-1 to TRBJ2-1; perhaps TRBD2 as D (7 bases). Deletions cut 0 bases from V and 9 bases from J, with 16 bases between. The germline gives CDR1 SGHRS, CDR2 YFSETQ. This CDR3 has 15 residues. CDR3 sequence: CASSLEGGDWGEQFF. CDR3 sequence (DNA): TGCGCCAGCAGCTTGGAAGGGGGGGATTGGGGTGAGCAGTTCTTC.

CDR3 loop: CASSPGKPPNEQFF. In DNA form, the CDR3 reads TGTGCCAGCAGTCCCGGGAAACCCCCCAATGAGCAGTTCTTC. The chain links TRBV7-3 to TRBJ2-1; tentatively, D is TRBD2 (5 bases). This CDR3 comprises 14 residues. Germline V gives CDR1 SGHTA, CDR2 FQGTGA. Trimming left V 6 bases short and J 6 bases short, with 15 bases between.

The count of this clone is one. The chain joins TRBV18 to TRBJ2-5, with D perhaps TRBD1 (6 bases). CDR1 and CDR2 from the germline V gene are KGHSH and LQKENI. Between the trimmed V and J ends, which lost 1 base and 4 bases, there was a span of 7 bases. The CDR3 runs 13 residues. The CDR3 reads CASSPRGRETQYF. In DNA, the CDR3 is TGTGCCAGCTCACCACGGGGGCGAGAGACCCAGTACTTC.

The rearrangement joins TRBV11-2 to TRBJ2-7; either TRBD1 or TRBD2 may supply D (5 bases each). Trimming took 5 bases from V and 0 from J, leaving 14 bases between them. This CDR3 has 15 amino acids. Per the germline V gene, CDR1 is SGHAT and CDR2 is FQNNGV. CDR3 in amino acids: CASSPPGTNSYEQYF. CDR3 sequence (DNA): TGTGCCAGCAGCCCCCCCGGGACCAACTCCTACGAGCAGTACTTC.